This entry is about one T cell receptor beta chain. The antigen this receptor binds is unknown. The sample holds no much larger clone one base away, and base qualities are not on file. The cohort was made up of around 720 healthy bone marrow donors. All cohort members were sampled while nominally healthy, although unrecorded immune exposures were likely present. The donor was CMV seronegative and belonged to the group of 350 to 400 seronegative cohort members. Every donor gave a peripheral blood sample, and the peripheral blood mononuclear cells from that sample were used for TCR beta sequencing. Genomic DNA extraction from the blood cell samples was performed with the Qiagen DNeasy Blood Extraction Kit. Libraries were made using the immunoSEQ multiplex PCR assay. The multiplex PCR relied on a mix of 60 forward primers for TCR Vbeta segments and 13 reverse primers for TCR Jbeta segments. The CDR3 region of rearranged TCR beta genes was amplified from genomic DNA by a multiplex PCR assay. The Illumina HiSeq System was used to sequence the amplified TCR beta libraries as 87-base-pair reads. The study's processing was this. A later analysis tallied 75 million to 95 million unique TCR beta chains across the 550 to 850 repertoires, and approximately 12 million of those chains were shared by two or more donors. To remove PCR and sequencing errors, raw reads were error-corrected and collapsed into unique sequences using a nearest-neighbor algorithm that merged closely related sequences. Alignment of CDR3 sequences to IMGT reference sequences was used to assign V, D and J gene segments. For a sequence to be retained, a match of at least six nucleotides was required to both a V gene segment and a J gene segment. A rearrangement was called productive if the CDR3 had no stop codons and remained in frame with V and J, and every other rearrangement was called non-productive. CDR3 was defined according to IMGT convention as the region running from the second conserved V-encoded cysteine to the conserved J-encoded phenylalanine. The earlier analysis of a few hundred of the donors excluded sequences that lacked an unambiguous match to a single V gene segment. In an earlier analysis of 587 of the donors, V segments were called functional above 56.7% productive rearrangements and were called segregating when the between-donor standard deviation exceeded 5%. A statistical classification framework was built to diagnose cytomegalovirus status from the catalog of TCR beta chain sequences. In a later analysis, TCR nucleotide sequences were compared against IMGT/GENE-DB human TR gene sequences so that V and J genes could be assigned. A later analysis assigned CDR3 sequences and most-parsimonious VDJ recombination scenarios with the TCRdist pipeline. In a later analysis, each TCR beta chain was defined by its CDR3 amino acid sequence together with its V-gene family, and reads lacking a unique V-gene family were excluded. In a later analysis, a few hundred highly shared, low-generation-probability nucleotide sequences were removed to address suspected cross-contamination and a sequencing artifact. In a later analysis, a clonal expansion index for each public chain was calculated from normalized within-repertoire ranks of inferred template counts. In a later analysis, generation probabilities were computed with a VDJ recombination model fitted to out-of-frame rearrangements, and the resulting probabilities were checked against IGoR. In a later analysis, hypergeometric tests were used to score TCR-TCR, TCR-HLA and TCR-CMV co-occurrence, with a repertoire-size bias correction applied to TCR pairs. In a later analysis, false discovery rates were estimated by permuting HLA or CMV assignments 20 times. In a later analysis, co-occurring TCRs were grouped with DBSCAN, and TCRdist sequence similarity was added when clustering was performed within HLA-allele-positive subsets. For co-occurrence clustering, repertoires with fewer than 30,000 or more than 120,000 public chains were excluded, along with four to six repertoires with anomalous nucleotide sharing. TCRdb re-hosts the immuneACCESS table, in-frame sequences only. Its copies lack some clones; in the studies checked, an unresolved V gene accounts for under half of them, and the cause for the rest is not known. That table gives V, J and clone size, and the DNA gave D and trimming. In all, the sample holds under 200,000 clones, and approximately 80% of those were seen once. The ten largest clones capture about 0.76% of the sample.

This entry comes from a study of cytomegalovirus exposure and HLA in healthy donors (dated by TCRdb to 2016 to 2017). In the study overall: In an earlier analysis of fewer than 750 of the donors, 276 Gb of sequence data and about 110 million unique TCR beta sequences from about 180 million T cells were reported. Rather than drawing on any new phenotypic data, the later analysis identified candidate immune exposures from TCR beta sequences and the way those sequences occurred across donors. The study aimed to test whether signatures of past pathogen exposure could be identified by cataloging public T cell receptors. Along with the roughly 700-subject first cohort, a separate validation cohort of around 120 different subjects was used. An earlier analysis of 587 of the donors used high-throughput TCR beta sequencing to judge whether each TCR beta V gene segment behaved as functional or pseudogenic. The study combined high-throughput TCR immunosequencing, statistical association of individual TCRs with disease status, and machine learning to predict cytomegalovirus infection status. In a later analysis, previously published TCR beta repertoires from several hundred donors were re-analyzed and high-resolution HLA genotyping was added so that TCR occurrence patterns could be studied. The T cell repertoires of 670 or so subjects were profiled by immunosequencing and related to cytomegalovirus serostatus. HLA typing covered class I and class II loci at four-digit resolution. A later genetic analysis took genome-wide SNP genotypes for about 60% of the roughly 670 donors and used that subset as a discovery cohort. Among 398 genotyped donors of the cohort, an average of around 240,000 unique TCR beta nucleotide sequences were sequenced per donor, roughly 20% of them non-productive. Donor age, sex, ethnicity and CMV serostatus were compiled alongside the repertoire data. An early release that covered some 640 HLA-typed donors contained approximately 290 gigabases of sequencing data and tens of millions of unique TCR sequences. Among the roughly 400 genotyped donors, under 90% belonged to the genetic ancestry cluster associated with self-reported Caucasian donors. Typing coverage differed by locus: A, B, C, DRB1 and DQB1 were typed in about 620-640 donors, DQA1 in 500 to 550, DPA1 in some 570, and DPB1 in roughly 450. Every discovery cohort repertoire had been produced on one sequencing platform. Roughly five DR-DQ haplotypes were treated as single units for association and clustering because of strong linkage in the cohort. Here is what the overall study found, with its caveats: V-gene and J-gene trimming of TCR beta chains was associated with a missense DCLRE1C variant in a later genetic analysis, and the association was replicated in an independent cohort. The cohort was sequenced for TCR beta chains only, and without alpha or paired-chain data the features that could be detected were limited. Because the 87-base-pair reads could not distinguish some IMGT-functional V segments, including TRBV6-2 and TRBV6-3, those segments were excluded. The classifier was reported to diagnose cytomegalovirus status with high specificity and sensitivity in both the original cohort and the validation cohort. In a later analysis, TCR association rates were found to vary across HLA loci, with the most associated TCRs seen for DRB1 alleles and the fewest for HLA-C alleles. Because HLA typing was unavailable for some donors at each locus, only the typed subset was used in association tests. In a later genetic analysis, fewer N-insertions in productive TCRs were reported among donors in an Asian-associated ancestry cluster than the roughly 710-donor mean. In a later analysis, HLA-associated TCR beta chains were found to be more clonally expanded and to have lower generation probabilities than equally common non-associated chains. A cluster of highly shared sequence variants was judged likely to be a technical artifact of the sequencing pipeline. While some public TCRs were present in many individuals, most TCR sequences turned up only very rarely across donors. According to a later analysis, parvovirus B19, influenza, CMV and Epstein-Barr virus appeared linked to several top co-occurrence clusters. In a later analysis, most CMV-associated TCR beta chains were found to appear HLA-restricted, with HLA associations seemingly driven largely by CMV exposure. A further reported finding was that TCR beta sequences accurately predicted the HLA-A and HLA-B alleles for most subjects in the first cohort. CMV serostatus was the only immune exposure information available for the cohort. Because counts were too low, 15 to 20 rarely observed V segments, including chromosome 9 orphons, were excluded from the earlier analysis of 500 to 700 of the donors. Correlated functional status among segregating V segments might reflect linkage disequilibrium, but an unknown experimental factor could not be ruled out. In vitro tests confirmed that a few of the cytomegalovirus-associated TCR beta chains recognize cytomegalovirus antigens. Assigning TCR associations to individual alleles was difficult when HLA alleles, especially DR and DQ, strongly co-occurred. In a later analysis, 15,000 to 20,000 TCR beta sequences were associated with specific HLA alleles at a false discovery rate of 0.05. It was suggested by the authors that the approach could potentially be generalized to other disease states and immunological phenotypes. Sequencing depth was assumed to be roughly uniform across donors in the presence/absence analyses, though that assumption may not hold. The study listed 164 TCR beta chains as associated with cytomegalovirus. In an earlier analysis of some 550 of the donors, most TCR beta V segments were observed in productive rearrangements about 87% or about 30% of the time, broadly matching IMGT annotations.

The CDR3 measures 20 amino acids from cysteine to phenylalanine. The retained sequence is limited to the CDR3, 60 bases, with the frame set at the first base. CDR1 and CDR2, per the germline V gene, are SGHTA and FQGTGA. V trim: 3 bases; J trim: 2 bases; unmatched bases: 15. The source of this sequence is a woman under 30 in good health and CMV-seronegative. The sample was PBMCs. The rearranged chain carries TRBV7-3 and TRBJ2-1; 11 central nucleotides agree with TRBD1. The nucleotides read TGTGCCAGCAGCTTCCAATACTCGGGGGGACAGGGGGACACCTACAATGAGCAGTTCTTC. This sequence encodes CASSFQYSGGQGDTYNEQFF. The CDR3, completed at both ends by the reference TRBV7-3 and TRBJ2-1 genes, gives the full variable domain GAGVSQTPSNKVTEKGKYVELRCDPISGHTALYWYRQSLGQGPEFLIYFQGTGAADDSGLPNDRFFAVRPEGSVSTLKIQRTERGDSAVYLCASSFQYSGGQGDTYNEQFFGPGTRLTVL.